One sample yielded the 18 T cell receptor beta chains listed below, sequenced in a study of blood T cells in healthy people across ages. PCR was performed a second time for roughly 6 to 12 cycles using a sample-barcoded 5' primer and a J-beta primer mix. In TCRdb, the 5' RACE reads were re-called with MiXCR into one record per CDR3 protein. Among about 1.4 million distinct CDR3 sequences listed, approximately 59% were seen once. Sequenced input: blood. The source of these receptors is a man younger than 35 in good health.

This chain joins TRBV6-6 and TRBJ1-1; D is possibly TRBD1 (6 bases). The ends were cut back, 7 bases at V and 5 bases at J, with 11 bases in the middle. CDR1 is MNHNY and CDR2 is SVGAGI in the germline V gene (reference sequence). This CDR3 has 12 residues. The CDR3 here is CASNRGPTEAFF. CDR3 nucleotide sequence: TGTGCCAGCAATCGGGGGCCTACTGAAGCTTTCTTT.

The rearrangement uses TRBV6-2 or TRBV6-3 and TRBJ2-5; TRBD1 matches 10 bases. J lost 6 bases, V lost 7 bases, and 8 bases had no gene match. The CDR3 extends over 14 amino acids. Germline V CDR1 and CDR2: MNHEY, SVGEGT. The CDR3 coding sequence is TGTGCCAGCACCCAAGACAGGGGGCAAAAGACCCAGTACTTC. This gives the protein CASTQDRGQKTQYF.

This clonotype has only a few counts. This chain uses TRBV20-1 with TRBJ2-7; D gene unclear. The CDR3 covers 10 residues. Germline assignment: CDR1 DFQATT and CDR2 SNEGSKA (reference sequence). V was shortened by 7 bases and J by 0 bases, with 4 bases between the two germline ends. As DNA, the CDR3 is TGCAGTGAAGTCTCCTACGAGCAGTACTTC. Translated: CSEVSYEQYF.

This clonotype was found once. V is TRBV20-1 and J is TRBJ2-1; 8 positions match TRBD2. The germline V gene encodes CDR1 DFQATT and CDR2 SNEGSKA (reference sequence). Losses at the gene ends were 1 base for V and 6 bases for J; bases not matched to a gene: 8. The length of the CDR3 is 15 residues. The CDR3 loop is CSARVVSGTGNEQFF. The CDR3 bases are TGCAGTGCTAGAGTTGTTAGCGGGACGGGCAATGAGCAGTTCTTC.

The chain recombines TRBV27 with TRBJ1-2; D remains unclear. This CDR3 spans 15 amino acids. Deletions cut 1 base from V and 4 bases from J, with 13 bases between. The germline V gene has CDR1 MNHEY and CDR2 SMNVEV (reference sequence). CDR3 nucleotide sequence: TGTGCCAGCAGTTTATACGGCGGCGCGACCTATGGCTACACCTTC. It is translated as CASSLYGGATYGYTF.

As DNA, the CDR3 is TGCAGTGCCAGCGAGGCCGGGGATGAGCAGTTCTTC. Encoded protein: CSASEAGDEQFF. This sequence joins TRBV20-1 and TRBJ2-1; TRBD2 is a possible D gene (5 bases). Germline V gene lookup returns CDR1 DFQATT and CDR2 SNEGSKA (reference sequence). The CDR3 has 12 residues. V was trimmed by 6 bases and J by 8 bases, leaving 14 bases between them.

The chain recombines TRBV7-2 with TRBJ2-3, with 8 bases fitting TRBD2. CDR3 length: 16 residues. V was pared by 3 bases and J by 5 bases, with 10 bases of the junction left unmatched. From germline, CDR1 is SGHTA and CDR2 FQGNSA. CDR3 sequence (DNA): TGTGCCAGCAGCTTCCCACCCAGCGGGGGATTAGATACGCAGTATTTT. Amino acid sequence: CASSFPPSGGLDTQYF. Full variable domain (remainder filled in from reference TRBV7-2 and TRBJ2-3): GAGVSQSPSNKVTEKGKDVELRCDPISGHTALYWYRQSLGQGLEFLIYFQGNSAPDKSGLPSDRFSAERTGGSVSTLTIQRTQQEDSAVYLCASSFPPSGGLDTQYFGPGTRLTVL.

V gene TRBV28 combines with J gene TRBJ2-2, with 10 bases fitting TRBD1. This CDR3 comprises 16 residues. Germline loops: CDR1 MDHEN, CDR2 SYDVKM. Trimming cost V 8 bases and J 4 bases; bases outside gene matches: 10. The CDR3: CASRRTTGGLTGELFF. In DNA, the CDR3 is TGTGCCAGCCGACGGACGACAGGGGGCCTCACCGGGGAGCTGTTTTTT.

The V gene is TRBV28, the J gene TRBJ2-1; D remains unclear. This CDR3 contains 19 residues. CDR1 and CDR2 (germline): MDHEN, SYDVKM. Trimming cost V 6 bases and J 0 bases, with 24 bases left between them. CDR3 in DNA: TGTGCCAGCAGGTCGGCGACCGATACTCCTCTAAGCTCCTACAATGAGCAGTTCTTC. It specifies CASRSATDTPLSSYNEQFF. The full variable domain, its missing parts supplied by reference TRBV28 and TRBJ2-1, is DVKVTQSSRYLVKRTGEKVFLECVQDMDHENMFWYRQDPGLGLRLIYFSYDVKMKEKGDIPEGYSVSREKKERFSLILESASTNQTSMYLCASRSATDTPLSSYNEQFFGPGTRLTVL.

V gene TRBV14 combines with J gene TRBJ2-7, with 7 bases fitting TRBD1. Germline V lookup: CDR1 SGHDN, CDR2 FVKESK. CDR3 length equals 16 residues. Trimming took 6 bases from V and 4 from J; bases not matched to a gene: 15. CDR3 protein: CASSRLTGEMGYEQYF. CDR3 nucleotide sequence: TGTGCCAGCAGTCGCCTAACAGGGGAAATGGGGTACGAGCAGTACTTC.

CDR3 amino acids: CASSYPGTGEYGYTF. The CDR3 DNA reads as TGTGCCAGCAGCTATCCCGGGACAGGGGAGTATGGCTACACCTTC. This chain links TRBV28 with TRBJ1-2; the match to TRBD1 covers 10 bases. The CDR3 has 15 residues. Germline values: CDR1 MDHEN, CDR2 SYDVKM. With 6 bases clipped from V and 5 bases from J, the junction kept 9 bases outside the gene matches.

The chain combines TRBV27 with TRBJ1-5, with D maybe TRBD1 (5 bases). This CDR3 is built from 14 residues. Germline assignment: CDR1 MNHEY and CDR2 SMNVEV (reference sequence). Trimming stripped 8 bases from V and 10 bases from J, with 21 bases between. In DNA form, the CDR3 reads TGTGCCAGCCGGACCTCAGGGACTCGAACTCCCCAGCATTTT. Amino acids: CASRTSGTRTPQHF.

The rearrangement links TRBV6-2 or TRBV6-3 to TRBJ2-3, with 7 bases that match TRBD2. The CDR3 extends over 15 amino acids. The germline CDR1 and CDR2 sequences are MNHEY and SVGEGT. With 5 bases clipped from V and 4 bases from J, the junction kept 9 bases outside the gene matches. CDR3 protein: CASSPGLGEADTQYF. The CDR3 DNA reads TGTGCCAGCAGTCCTGGACTAGGGGAGGCAGATACGCAGTATTTT.

V gene TRBV25-1 combines with J gene TRBJ1-1, with TRBD1 identical over 7 bases. This CDR3 region has 16 residues. Germline-derived CDR1 and CDR2 are MGHDK and SYGVNS. V lost 6 bases, J lost 0 bases, and 10 bases stayed unmatched. CDR3 DNA: TGTGCCAGCAGCCCCTCGAGACAGGGCATGAACACTGAAGCTTTCTTT. Its protein product is CASSPSRQGMNTEAFF. Full variable domain (remainder filled in from reference TRBV25-1 and TRBJ1-1): EADIYQTPRYLVIGTGKKITLECSQTMGHDKMYWYQQDPGMELHLIHYSYGVNSTEKGDLSSESTVSRIRTEHFPLTLESARPSHTSQYLCASSPSRQGMNTEAFFGQGTRLTVV.

This sequence joins TRBV5-1 and TRBJ2-7; a weak D match, TRBD2 (6 bases). This CDR3 is built from 16 residues. Germline assignment: CDR1 SGHRS and CDR2 YFSETQ. V lost 0 bases and J 0 bases, leaving 13 bases between the germline ends. The CDR3 sequence: CASSLVAGLDSYEQYF. The CDR3 bases are TGCGCCAGCAGCTTGGTGGCGGGACTGGACTCCTACGAGCAGTACTTC.

The J gene is TRBJ1-4, the V gene TRBV6-5; D is ambiguous. The germline V and J ends were trimmed by 0 bases and 0 bases, with 11 bases remaining between them. The CDR3 has 17 amino acids. From germline, CDR1 is MNHEY and CDR2 SVGAGI. CDR3 bases: TGTGCCAGCAGTTACTCCTACATAGGGACAACTAATGAAAAACTGTTTTTT. Its protein is CASSYSYIGTTNEKLFF.

The V gene is TRBV4-1, the J gene TRBJ1-4; tentatively, D is TRBD1 (6 bases). The CDR3 consists of 16 residues. Looked up from germline, CDR1 is MGHRA and CDR2 is YSYEKL. Deletions cut 5 bases from V and 7 bases from J, with 20 bases between. The CDR3 DNA reads as TGCGCCAGCAGCACCCCCACGGGGGCCTGGGGTGAAAAACTGTTTTTT. Protein: CASSTPTGAWGEKLFF.

The gene calls are TRBV19 and TRBJ2-3, with D maybe TRBD1 (6 bases). The CDR3 contains 14 residues. From germline, CDR1 is LNHDA and CDR2 SQIVND (reference sequence). Trimming cost V 3 bases and J 6 bases, with 13 bases left between them. The DNA for the CDR3 is TGTGCCAGTAGTATTAAATGGGGGCTGGATACGCAGTATTTT. The encoded protein is CASSIKWGLDTQYF.